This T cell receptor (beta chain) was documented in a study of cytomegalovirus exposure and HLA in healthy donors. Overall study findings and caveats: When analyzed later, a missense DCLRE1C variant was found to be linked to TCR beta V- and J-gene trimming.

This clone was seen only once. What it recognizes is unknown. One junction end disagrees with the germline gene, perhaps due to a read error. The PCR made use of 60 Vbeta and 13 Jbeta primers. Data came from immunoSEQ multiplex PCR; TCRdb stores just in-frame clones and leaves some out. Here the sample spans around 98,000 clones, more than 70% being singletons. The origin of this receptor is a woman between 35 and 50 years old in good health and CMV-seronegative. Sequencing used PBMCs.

CDR3 sequence: CASSQDPGGSYPF. As DNA, the CDR3 is TGCGCCAGCAGCCAAGATCCAGGGGGCAGCTACCCCTTC. This chain connects TRBV4-3 to TRBJ1-2, with TRBD1 identical over 8 bases. Germline CDR1 LGHNA, CDR2 YSLEER. There are 13 residues in the CDR3.